The 18 T cell receptor beta chains in this list originate from one sample, sequenced in a study of beta chain features in type 1 diabetes. General study points: TCRB CDR3s from Type 1 diabetes patients were moderately but significantly shorter in all four CD4+ subsets.

Their target antigens are unknown. The isolated RNA, all of it, was reverse transcribed, so expressed TCRB transcripts were what got sequenced. The table came from immunoSEQ multiplex PCR; TCRdb's copy has only in-frame clones and leaves some out. Among hundreds of thousands of clones listed, around an eighth were seen once. The specimen was naive CD4+ T cells from blood. The receptors originated from a man younger than 35 with type 1 diabetes.

The J gene is TRBJ1-6, the V gene TRBV7-9; tentative D call: TRBD1 (6 bases). Germline V CDR1 and CDR2: SEHNR, FQNEAQ (reference sequence). This CDR3 has 15 residues. V was clipped by 3 bases and J by 8 bases, with 14 bases between them. The CDR3 coding sequence is TGTGCCAGCAGCTTCCCGGACAGATTCGATTCACCCCTCCACTTT. It is translated as CASSFPDRFDSPLHF.

The gene calls are TRBV4-1 and TRBJ1-4; the D is unclear. The germline V gene has CDR1 MGHRA and CDR2 YSYEKL. The CDR3 is 15 residues long. V was trimmed by 0 bases and J by 7 bases, leaving 12 bases between them. CDR3 in amino acids: CASSQDQGYGEKLFF. The DNA of the CDR3 is TGCGCCAGCAGCCAAGATCAAGGGTACGGTGAAAAACTGTTTTTT.

The rearrangement uses TRBV4-1 and TRBJ1-1; D is perhaps TRBD1 (5 bases). The CDR3 is 14 amino acids. Deletions cut 1 base from V and 1 base from J, with 7 bases between. Germline assignment: CDR1 MGHRA and CDR2 YSYEKL. The CDR3 DNA is TGCGCCAGCAGCCAAGTACAGGAGAACACTGAAGCTTTCTTT. It translates to CASSQVQENTEAFF.

This clone was observed a handful of times. The genes are TRBV10-3 and TRBJ1-1, with TRBD1 identical over 8 bases. The CDR3 is 14 amino acids. Germline CDR1 reads ENHRY; CDR2 reads SYGVKD. V was pared by 4 bases and J by 1 base, with 2 bases of the junction left unmatched. This chain's CDR3 is CAISAGTGNTEAFF. CDR3 DNA: TGTGCCATCAGTGCCGGGACAGGGAACACTGAAGCTTTCTTT.

The rearrangement uses TRBV27 and TRBJ1-4; D gene ambiguous. This CDR3 has 13 residues. Trimming removed 10 bases from V and 8 bases from J, with 17 bases in between. Germline values: CDR1 MNHEY, CDR2 SMNVEV (reference sequence). Here the CDR3 DNA reads TGTGCCACCTCGTTGCAGGAAGGGGAAAAACTGTTTTTT. Residues: CATSLQEGEKLFF.

This chain joins TRBV10-1 and TRBJ2-7, with TRBD1 matching 8 bases. This CDR3 has 11 residues. J gave up 4 bases and V 10 bases, and 3 bases lay outside the gene matches. CDR1 and CDR2 from the germline V gene are WNHNN and SYGVQD (reference sequence). The CDR3 nucleotides read TGCGCCACCGGGACAGGATACGAGCAGTACTTC. Translated, it gives CATGTGYEQYF.

The chain couples TRBV6-1 to TRBJ2-5; D remains unclear. The V end lost 2 bases, the J end lost 9 bases, and 13 bases lay between the germline ends. The V gene's germline CDR1 is MNHNS and CDR2 SASEGT. The CDR3 totals 13 residues. The CDR3 sequence is CASSENGLGAQYF. CDR3 nucleotide sequence: TGTGCCAGCAGTGAAAACGGCCTAGGAGCCCAGTACTTC.

In DNA, the CDR3 is TGTGCCAGCAGCCAAGATACCGGACAGGGGAACATCTATGGCTACACCTTC. Encoded protein: CASSQDTGQGNIYGYTF. The chain couples TRBV4-2 to TRBJ1-2; TRBD1 agrees at 9 bases. Trimming at V came to 0 bases and at J to 4 bases, leaving 9 bases not matched to a gene. CDR3 length equals 17 residues. The germline gives CDR1 LGHNA, CDR2 YNFKEQ.

This clone was found a few times. The same CDR3 is also encoded by other DNA sequences in this sample. The V call is TRBV5-4, the J call TRBJ2-5, with 9 bases lining up with TRBD1. V shed 2 bases, J shed 2 bases, and the junction held 10 bases outside the gene matches. In germline, CDR1 is SGHNT, CDR2 YYREEE (reference sequence). The CDR3 is 17 amino acids. As DNA, the CDR3 is TGTGCCAGCAGCTTAGGAATGGACAGGGGTGTGCAAGAGACCCAGTACTTC. Encoded protein: CASSLGMDRGVQETQYF.

This clone has more than one count but fewer than ten. The chain combines TRBV19 with TRBJ2-2, with a possible D match to TRBD2 (5 bases). Per germline, CDR1 LNHDA and CDR2 SQIVND (reference sequence). CDR3 length: 15 residues. Trimming took off 1 base at V and 1 base at J, with 7 bases between the two ends. Here the CDR3 reads CASSIVGRNTGELFF. CDR3 in DNA: TGTGCCAGTAGTATAGTGGGGAGGAACACCGGGGAGCTGTTTTTT.

The genes are TRBV19 and TRBJ1-2; D gene uncertain. Trimming pared 7 bases from V and 5 bases from J, leaving 11 bases between. Germline CDR1 reads LNHDA; CDR2 reads SQIVND (reference sequence). This CDR3 is 12 amino acids long. Here the CDR3 DNA reads TGTGCCAGTACCGCCGTAGGGTATGGCTACACCTTC. Its protein product is CASTAVGYGYTF.

The gene calls are TRBV18 and TRBJ2-3, with TRBD1 as a possible D gene (5 bases). The V end lost 2 bases, the J end lost 0 bases, and 15 bases lay between the germline ends. The germline gives CDR1 KGHSH, CDR2 LQKENI. The CDR3 loop spans 17 amino acids. CDR3 amino acids: CASSPATAGPSTDTQYF. The CDR3, as DNA: TGTGCCAGCTCACCAGCGACGGCAGGGCCTAGCACAGATACGCAGTATTTT.

This chain uses TRBV30 with TRBJ2-7; a weak D match, TRBD2 (5 bases). This CDR3 region has 12 residues. V was clipped by 7 bases and J by 5 bases, with 15 bases between them. The germline CDR1 and CDR2 sequences are GTSNPN and SVGIG (reference sequence). The CDR3 nucleotides are TGTGCCTTGATGCTTGGGGAGCACGAGCAGTACTTC. This sequence encodes CALMLGEHEQYF. Combining the CDR3 with reference TRBV30 and TRBJ2-7 gives the whole variable domain SQTIHQWPATLVQPVGSPLSLECTVEGTSNPNLYWYRQAAGRGLQLLFYSVGIGQISSEVPQNLSASRPQDRQFILSSKKLLLSDSGFYLCALMLGEHEQYFGPGTRLTVT.

This chain joins TRBV14 and TRBJ2-1, with 9 positions matching TRBD1. Trimming took 8 bases from V and 6 from J; bases not matched to a gene: 8. The length of the CDR3 is 14 residues. Looked up from germline, CDR1 is SGHDN and CDR2 is FVKESK. The CDR3 reads CASARTGESNEQFF. Written as DNA, the CDR3 is TGTGCCAGCGCAAGGACAGGGGAGTCCAATGAGCAGTTCTTC. Full variable domain (remainder filled in from reference TRBV14 and TRBJ2-1): EAGVTQFPSHSVIEKGQTVTLRCDPISGHDNLYWYRRVMGKEIKFLLHFVKESKQDESGMPNNRFLAERTGGTYSTLKVQPAELEDSGVYFCASARTGESNEQFFGPGTRLTVL.

This clone has only a few counts. V usage is TRBV6-1 and J usage is TRBJ1-1, with D unresolved. Germline V gene sequence: CDR1 MNHNS, CDR2 SASEGT. Trimming cost V 9 bases and J 4 bases, with 12 bases left between them. The CDR3 loop spans 12 amino acids. The CDR3 protein is CARGGLGTEAFF. The CDR3 nucleotides read TGTGCCAGGGGAGGGCTGGGCACTGAAGCTTTCTTT.

V usage is TRBV2 and J usage is TRBJ2-3; 9 nucleotides match TRBD2. CDR1 and CDR2 from the germline V gene are SNHLY and FYNNEI. After removal of 5 bases from V and 9 bases from J, the junction contained 18 bases not matched to a gene. The CDR3 runs 17 residues. The CDR3 nucleotides are TGTGCCAGCAGTCCCCGGGATAGCGGGGGCTTCTATACCACGCAGTATTTT. It yields the protein CASSPRDSGGFYTTQYF. Supplemented by reference TRBV2 and TRBJ2-3, the full variable domain reads EPEVTQTPSHQVTQMGQEVILRCVPISNHLYFYWYRQILGQKVEFLVSFYNNEISEKSEIFDDQFSVERPDGSNFTLKIRSTKLEDSAMYFCASSPRDSGGFYTTQYFGPGTRLTVL.

A few counts support this clone. The chain links TRBV2 to TRBJ1-1; D gene unclear. The V gene lost 6 bases and the J gene lost 8 bases, with 10 bases spanning the gap. CDR3 length: 11 amino acids. Germline V gene data show CDR1 as SNHLY and CDR2 as FYNNEI. CDR3 bases: TGTGCCAGCAGATCAGATCGGGAAGCTTTCTTT. This translates into CASRSDREAFF.

The rearrangement uses TRBV2 and TRBJ1-4; D is ambiguous. Trimming took off 4 bases at V and 4 bases at J, with 13 bases between the two ends. The CDR3 loop spans 15 amino acids. CDR1 and CDR2 (germline): SNHLY, FYNNEI. The DNA of the CDR3 is TGTGCCAGCAGTGCCACCACCGTCCGTAATGAAAAACTGTTTTTT. The encoded protein is CASSATTVRNEKLFF.